This TCR beta chain came from a study of somatic mutations in cytotoxic T cells in rheumatoid arthritis. Study in general: Certain T-cell populations stained with V beta antibodies were FACS-sorted to nearly 100% purity, and V beta1+ cells were TCRB-sequenced.

The assay was immunoSEQ multiplex PCR, and TCRdb's table has in-frame clones only and misses some. This table has about 18,000 clones, 65% to 80% appearing once. The germline V gene encodes CDR1 SGHNT and CDR2 YYREEE (reference sequence). CDR3 length: 15 amino acids. The V end was cut by 2 bases, the J end by 4 bases, with 16 bases between. The sequence was collected from an adult with rheumatoid arthritis. This chain joins TRBV5-4 and TRBJ2-7, with a weak D call TRBD2 (6 bases). Sequencing used CD8+ T cells sorted from blood. The CDR3 region is CASSLRDLHPYEQYF. The DNA of the CDR3 is TGTGCCAGCAGCTTAAGGGACTTACATCCGTACGAGCAGTACTTC.